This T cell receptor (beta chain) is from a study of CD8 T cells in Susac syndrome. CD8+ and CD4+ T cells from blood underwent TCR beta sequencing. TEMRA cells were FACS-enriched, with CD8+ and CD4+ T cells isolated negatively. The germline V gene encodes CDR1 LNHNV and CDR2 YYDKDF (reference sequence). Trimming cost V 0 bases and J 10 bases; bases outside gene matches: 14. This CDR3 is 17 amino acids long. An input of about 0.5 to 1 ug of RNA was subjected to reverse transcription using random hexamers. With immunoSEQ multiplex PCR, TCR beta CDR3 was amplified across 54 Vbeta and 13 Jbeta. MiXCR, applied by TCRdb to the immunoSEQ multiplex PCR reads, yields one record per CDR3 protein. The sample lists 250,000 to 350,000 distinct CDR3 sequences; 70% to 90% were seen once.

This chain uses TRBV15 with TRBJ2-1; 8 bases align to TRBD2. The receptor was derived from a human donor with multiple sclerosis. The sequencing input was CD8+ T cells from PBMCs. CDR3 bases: TGTGCCACCAGCAGAGATCGGGTTAGCGGGAACCTTGGCGAGCAGTTCTTC. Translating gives CATSRDRVSGNLGEQFF.